This TCR beta chain was identified during a study of T cell responses to AZD1222 COVID-19 vaccine. Repertoires were generated with immunoSEQ multiplex PCR, while TCRdb's copy carries only in-frame clones and drops some. The sample carries about 120,000 clones, 85% to 95% recorded once. The study's findings and limits: Targeting of unmutated variant regions was reportedly seen in nearly half of spike-specific TCRs.

Per the germline V gene, CDR1 is MNHEY and CDR2 is SMNVEV (reference sequence). V was cut by 5 bases and J by 6 bases, with 14 bases left in between. This CDR3 spans 13 amino acids. For this clone: Antigen unknown.

This TCR came from an adult who received the AZD1222 COVID-19 vaccine. V usage is TRBV27 and J usage is TRBJ2-7; perhaps TRBD1 as D (5 bases). This sample comprised peripheral blood, obtained 28 days after the second AZD1222 dose. CDR3 sequence (DNA): TGTGCCAGCAGTCCTCAGGGCTCTACCGAGCAGTACTTC. The encoded protein is CASSPQGSTEQYF.